These 24 T cell receptor beta chains were all obtained from the same sample, sequenced in a study of blood T cell repertoires in COVID-19. The protocol was immunoSEQ multiplex PCR, while the TCRdb copy is restricted to in-frame clones and leaves out a portion. The sample holds tens of thousands of clones; over 60% are singletons and the top ten take approximately 20%. Sequences were obtained from peripheral blood. These receptors were taken from a man in his thirties or forties with COVID-19, enrolled during active disease.

The rearrangement joins TRBV18 to TRBJ1-1; no clear D. The CDR3 is made up of 12 amino acids. V was trimmed by 3 bases and J by 8 bases, leaving 10 bases between them. The germline V gene encodes CDR1 KGHSH and CDR2 LQKENI. CDR3 in amino acids: CASSPAAGEAFF. In nucleotides, the CDR3 is TGTGCCAGCTCACCCGCCGCGGGGGAAGCTTTCTTT.

The genes are TRBV28 and TRBJ2-2; the D gene is possibly TRBD2 (6 bases). The germline gives CDR1 MDHEN, CDR2 SYDVKM. The CDR3 runs to 15 residues. Trimming took off 5 bases at V and 5 bases at J, with 15 bases between the two ends. This CDR3 is CASSPRRGLTGELFF. CDR3 DNA: TGTGCCAGCAGTCCCCGACGGGGGTTGACCGGGGAGCTGTTTTTT.

This clone was seen once. The chain links TRBV28 to TRBJ1-2; D is perhaps TRBD1 (5 bases). V lost 11 bases to trimming and J lost 10 bases, with 17 bases between them. The CDR3 sequence is 11 residues long. The germline V gene has CDR1 MDHEN and CDR2 SYDVKM. The CDR3 DNA is TGTGCCTGGGGGGGGGTATTGCACTACACCTTC. It is translated as CAWGGVLHYTF.

The rearrangement links TRBV6-8 to TRBJ2-3, with D perhaps TRBD2 (5 bases). The CDR3 length is 13 residues. Per the germline V gene, CDR1 is MNHGY and CDR2 is SAAAGT. Trimming removed 10 bases at V and 1 base at J, with 12 bases between. This CDR3 is CATKLGGTDTQYF. The DNA for the CDR3 is TGTGCCACCAAACTCGGGGGCACAGATACGCAGTATTTT.

The chain links TRBV18 to TRBJ1-1, with 7 nucleotides matching TRBD1. Germline CDR1 is KGHSH and CDR2 is LQKENI. There are 15 residues in the CDR3. V was pared by 2 bases and J by 1 base, with 4 bases of the junction left unmatched. CDR3 region: CASSPTGQQNTEAFF. For the CDR3, the DNA is TGTGCCAGCTCACCAACGGGACAGCAGAACACTGAAGCTTTCTTT.

The gene calls are TRBV5-6 and TRBJ2-3; TRBD2 matches 9 bases. The CDR3 totals 16 residues. CDR1 is SGHDT and CDR2 is YYEEEE in the germline V gene. Unmatched junction bases numbered 6, after V lost 0 bases and J lost 4 bases. CDR3: CASSLGTSVKADTQYF. DNA of the CDR3: TGTGCCAGCAGCTTGGGGACTAGCGTAAAAGCAGATACGCAGTATTTT.

The rearrangement links TRBV29-1 to TRBJ2-7, with D maybe TRBD2 (5 bases). Germline CDR1 SQVTM, CDR2 ANQGSEA. V shed 3 bases and J shed 5 bases, with 23 bases lying between them. CDR3 length equals 16 residues. CDR3 nucleotides: TGCAGCGTTGATGGCCAAGAAATGCCTCGGGGTGACGAGCAGTACTTC. Residues: CSVDGQEMPRGDEQYF.

The gene calls are TRBV24-1 and TRBJ2-3, with 7 bases fitting TRBD1. The V segment lost 4 bases and the J segment 1 base; nucleotides outside the gene matches: 4. This CDR3 region has 15 residues. Germline V gene lookup returns CDR1 KGHDR and CDR2 SFDVKD. CDR3 sequence: CATSDDRVGTDTQYF. The CDR3 nucleotides read TGTGCCACCAGTGACGACAGGGTTGGCACAGATACGCAGTATTTT.

The gene calls are TRBV2 and TRBJ1-4; tentatively, D is TRBD1 (6 bases). The germline V and J ends were trimmed by 3 bases and 4 bases, with 9 bases remaining between them. The CDR3 contains 14 residues. CDR1 is SNHLY, CDR2 FYNNEI, per germline. Here the CDR3 reads CASSDPGDNEKLFF. The CDR3 DNA reads TGTGCCAGCAGTGATCCAGGGGATAATGAAAAACTGTTTTTT.

The rearrangement uses TRBV19 and TRBJ2-2; a weak D match, TRBD1 (5 bases). CDR1 and CDR2 from the germline V gene are LNHDA and SQIVND (reference sequence). This CDR3 is built from 15 residues. V was pared by 3 bases and J by 4 bases, with 12 bases between. The CDR3 reads CASSIGRTTTGELFF. The DNA of the CDR3 is TGTGCCAGTAGTATTGGAAGGACAACCACCGGGGAGCTGTTTTTT.

The rearrangement joins TRBV4-1 to TRBJ2-2, with TRBD2 identical over 8 bases. The CDR3 loop spans 15 amino acids. V shed 0 bases and J 6 bases; nucleotides not matched to a gene: 3. Germline V gene lookup returns CDR1 MGHRA and CDR2 YSYEKL. CDR3: CASSQERGLAGELFF. CDR3 sequence (DNA): TGCGCCAGCAGCCAAGAGAGGGGACTAGCCGGGGAGCTGTTTTTT.

The chain is built from TRBV3-1 (or the pseudogene TRBV3-2) and TRBJ2-5, with 11 bases fitting TRBD2. With V trimmed by 2 bases and J by 5 bases, 10 bases remained unmatched. CDR1 and CDR2 from the germline V gene are LGHDT and YNNKEL (reference sequence). The CDR3 loop spans 17 amino acids. The CDR3 loop reads CASSQINSGRAGETQYF. For the CDR3, the DNA is TGTGCCAGCAGCCAAATCAATAGCGGGAGGGCGGGGGAGACCCAGTACTTC.

As regards this clone: Relative to the germline gene, one junction end is altered; a read error may explain this. The genes are TRBV7-9 and TRBJ2-7; no reliable D call. Germline values: CDR1 SEHNR, CDR2 FQNEAQ (reference sequence). The CDR3 has 16 amino acids. In nucleotides, the CDR3 is TGTGCCAGCAGCTCTACTGGGCCCCTCCCCTCCCACGAGCAGTACTTC. This translates into CASSSTGPLPSHEQYF.

This clone showed up just once. The V call is TRBV14, the J call TRBJ1-1, with 9 bases fitting TRBD1. The CDR3 length is 16 residues. The junction had 6 bases not matched to a gene; V was cut back by 4 bases and J by 0 bases. Germline loops: CDR1 SGHDN, CDR2 FVKESK. The CDR3 DNA reads as TGTGCCAGCAGCCCTTGGACAGGGGTACTGAACACTGAAGCTTTCTTT. This codes for CASSPWTGVLNTEAFF.

The V and J genes are TRBV9 and TRBJ2-1; TRBD1 agrees at 10 bases. V lost 3 bases to trimming and J lost 9 bases; unmatched junction nucleotides: 6. CDR3 length: 14 amino acids. From germline, CDR1 is SGDLS and CDR2 YYNGEE. CDR3 loop: CASSAGTGDGEQFF. DNA for the CDR3: TGTGCCAGCAGCGCCGGGACAGGGGACGGTGAGCAGTTCTTC.

The J gene is TRBJ2-2, the V gene TRBV7-9, with a tentative D call TRBD2 (5 bases). CDR1 is SEHNR, CDR2 FQNEAQ, per germline (reference sequence). This CDR3 has 13 residues. Trimming removed 2 bases at V and 10 bases at J, with 11 bases between. The CDR3 DNA sequence: TGTGCCAGCAGCTTACCTAGCCCCCAGGAGCTGTTTTTT. Translated: CASSLPSPQELFF.

The genes are TRBV7-3 and TRBJ2-3; a weak D match, TRBD2 (6 bases). This CDR3 contains 15 residues. Trimming took 8 bases from V and 4 from J, leaving 19 bases between them. Germline values: CDR1 SGHTA, CDR2 FQGTGA. The CDR3 DNA reads TGTGCCAGCTCCCCCCCCAGCAGGGAGGCAGATACGCAGTATTTT. As protein: CASSPPSREADTQYF.

The rearrangement uses TRBV25-1 and TRBJ2-7; 8 nucleotides match TRBD2. Trimming cost V 6 bases and J 3 bases; bases outside gene matches: 4. The length of the CDR3 is 13 residues. Germline CDR1 reads MGHDK; CDR2 reads SYGVNS. The DNA for the CDR3 is TGTGCCAGCAGGGCCGCGGGAGGCTACGAGCAGTACTTC. It codes for CASRAAGGYEQYF.

The rearrangement links TRBV6-2 or TRBV6-3 to TRBJ2-1; D is uncertain. In germline, CDR1 is MNHEY, CDR2 SVGEGT. The germline V and J ends were trimmed by 0 bases and 0 bases, with 9 bases remaining between them. CDR3 size: 16 residues. CDR3 nucleotides: TGTGCCAGCAGTTACTCGCGCCAAAGCTCCTACAATGAGCAGTTCTTC. Its protein product is CASSYSRQSSYNEQFF.

CDR3 in amino acids: CASSQDRNRVTEAFF. The DNA for the CDR3 is TGTGCCAGCAGCCAAGACCGTAACAGGGTCACTGAAGCTTTCTTT. The rearrangement joins TRBV14 to TRBJ1-1; D might be TRBD1 (6 bases). Deletions cut 0 bases from V and 4 bases from J, with 12 bases between. This CDR3 region has 15 residues. Germline V gene lookup returns CDR1 SGHDN and CDR2 FVKESK.

The gene calls are TRBV6-5 and TRBJ1-1, with 7 bases identical to TRBD1. This CDR3 contains 15 residues. CDR1 is MNHEY and CDR2 is SVGAGI in the germline V gene. V dropped 2 bases and J dropped 2; count of bases not matched to a gene: 5. The CDR3 region is CASSYGDRANTEAFF. Written as DNA, the CDR3 is TGTGCCAGCAGTTACGGAGACAGGGCTAACACTGAAGCTTTCTTT.

This sequence joins TRBV6-5 and TRBJ2-7, with 7 bases lining up with TRBD1. This CDR3 comprises 14 residues. The germline V gene encodes CDR1 MNHEY and CDR2 SVGAGI. V trimming: 6 bases; J trimming: 5 bases; junction bases outside the gene matches: 10. The DNA for the CDR3 is TGTGCCAGCAGCAGACCGGGACAGTACGACGAGCAGTACTTC. The encoded protein is CASSRPGQYDEQYF.

The chain uses TRBV14 and TRBJ2-1; 7 bases are a match to TRBD2. CDR1 and CDR2 (germline): SGHDN, FVKESK. V lost 0 bases to trimming and J lost 13 bases; unmatched junction nucleotides: 3. This CDR3 comprises 12 residues. The CDR3 spells CASSQDRGVQFF. CDR3 nucleotides: TGTGCCAGCAGCCAAGATCGGGGGGTACAGTTCTTC.

J is TRBJ1-2 and V is TRBV6-5; 7 bases align to TRBD1. The CDR3 is 15 residues long. The V gene's germline CDR1 is MNHEY and CDR2 SVGAGI. The V and J ends lost 6 bases and 4 bases, in that order; junction bases with no gene match: 11. CDR3 sequence (DNA): TGTGCCAGCAGCCAGGACAGGCGCCCAATCTATGGCTACACCTTC. The encoded protein is CASSQDRRPIYGYTF.